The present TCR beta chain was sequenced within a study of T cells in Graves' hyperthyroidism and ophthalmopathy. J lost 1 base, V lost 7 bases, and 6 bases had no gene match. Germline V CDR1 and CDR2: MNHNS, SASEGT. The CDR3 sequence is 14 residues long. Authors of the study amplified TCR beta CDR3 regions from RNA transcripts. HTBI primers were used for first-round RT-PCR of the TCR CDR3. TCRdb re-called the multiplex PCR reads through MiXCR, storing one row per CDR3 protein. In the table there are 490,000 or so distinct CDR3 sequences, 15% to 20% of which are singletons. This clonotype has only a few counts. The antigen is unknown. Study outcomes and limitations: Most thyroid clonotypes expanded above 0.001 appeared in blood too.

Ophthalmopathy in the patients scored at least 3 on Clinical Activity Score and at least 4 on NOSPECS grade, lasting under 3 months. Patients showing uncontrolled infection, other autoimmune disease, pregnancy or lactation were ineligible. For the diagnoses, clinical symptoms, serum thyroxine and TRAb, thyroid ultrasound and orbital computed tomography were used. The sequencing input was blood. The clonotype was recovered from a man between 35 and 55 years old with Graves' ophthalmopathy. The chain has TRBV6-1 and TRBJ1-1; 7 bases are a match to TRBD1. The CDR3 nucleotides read TGTGCCAGCACCCCCGACAGGGCGAACACTGAAGCTTTCTTT. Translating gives CASTPDRANTEAFF.